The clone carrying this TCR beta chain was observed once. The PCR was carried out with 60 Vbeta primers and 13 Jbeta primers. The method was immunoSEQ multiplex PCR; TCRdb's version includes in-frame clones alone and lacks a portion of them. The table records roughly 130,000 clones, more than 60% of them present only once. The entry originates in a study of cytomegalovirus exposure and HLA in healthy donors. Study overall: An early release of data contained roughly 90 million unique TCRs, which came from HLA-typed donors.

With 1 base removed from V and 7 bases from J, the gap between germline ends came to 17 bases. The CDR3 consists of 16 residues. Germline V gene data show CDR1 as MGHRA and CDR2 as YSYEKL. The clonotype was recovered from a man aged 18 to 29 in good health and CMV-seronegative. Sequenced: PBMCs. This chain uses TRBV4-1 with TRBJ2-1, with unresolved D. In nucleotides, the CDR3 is TGCGCCAGCAGCCAAGGACTGGAAAGTGGAGTGAATGAGCAGTTCTTC. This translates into CASSQGLESGVNEQFF.